What follows describes a single T cell receptor (beta chain). The sample belongs to a study of shared T cell receptors in the human thymus. Assay used: immunoSEQ multiplex PCR; TCRdb lists only in-frame clones, some missing. The sample consists of approximately 730,000 clones, 70% to 90% of them appearing once. This sample also appeared in a second study, on human thymus T cells. That work contributes: Congenital heart defects were the reason for the corrective surgery that the donors, healthy Finnish infants, were having. Resections from corrective heart surgery supplied the thymus tissue. What appeared biased in thymic and blood repertoires was the usage of V and J genes. Related research examined unrelated individuals and reported that their thymic repertoires overlapped highly.

The material sequenced was thymocytes. This receptor was taken from a girl under three years old with a congenital heart defect.

The chain's CDR3 is CASSPRRGGRFIRETQYF. CDR3 DNA: TGTGCCAGCAGCCCCCGCCGGGGGGGGCGTTTCATCCGGGAGACCCAGTACTTC. V usage is TRBV14 and J usage is TRBJ2-5, with TRBD2 matching over 8 bases. Per germline, CDR1 SGHDN and CDR2 FVKESK. V lost 4 bases to trimming and J lost 5 bases; unmatched junction nucleotides: 18. The length of the CDR3 is 18 residues.